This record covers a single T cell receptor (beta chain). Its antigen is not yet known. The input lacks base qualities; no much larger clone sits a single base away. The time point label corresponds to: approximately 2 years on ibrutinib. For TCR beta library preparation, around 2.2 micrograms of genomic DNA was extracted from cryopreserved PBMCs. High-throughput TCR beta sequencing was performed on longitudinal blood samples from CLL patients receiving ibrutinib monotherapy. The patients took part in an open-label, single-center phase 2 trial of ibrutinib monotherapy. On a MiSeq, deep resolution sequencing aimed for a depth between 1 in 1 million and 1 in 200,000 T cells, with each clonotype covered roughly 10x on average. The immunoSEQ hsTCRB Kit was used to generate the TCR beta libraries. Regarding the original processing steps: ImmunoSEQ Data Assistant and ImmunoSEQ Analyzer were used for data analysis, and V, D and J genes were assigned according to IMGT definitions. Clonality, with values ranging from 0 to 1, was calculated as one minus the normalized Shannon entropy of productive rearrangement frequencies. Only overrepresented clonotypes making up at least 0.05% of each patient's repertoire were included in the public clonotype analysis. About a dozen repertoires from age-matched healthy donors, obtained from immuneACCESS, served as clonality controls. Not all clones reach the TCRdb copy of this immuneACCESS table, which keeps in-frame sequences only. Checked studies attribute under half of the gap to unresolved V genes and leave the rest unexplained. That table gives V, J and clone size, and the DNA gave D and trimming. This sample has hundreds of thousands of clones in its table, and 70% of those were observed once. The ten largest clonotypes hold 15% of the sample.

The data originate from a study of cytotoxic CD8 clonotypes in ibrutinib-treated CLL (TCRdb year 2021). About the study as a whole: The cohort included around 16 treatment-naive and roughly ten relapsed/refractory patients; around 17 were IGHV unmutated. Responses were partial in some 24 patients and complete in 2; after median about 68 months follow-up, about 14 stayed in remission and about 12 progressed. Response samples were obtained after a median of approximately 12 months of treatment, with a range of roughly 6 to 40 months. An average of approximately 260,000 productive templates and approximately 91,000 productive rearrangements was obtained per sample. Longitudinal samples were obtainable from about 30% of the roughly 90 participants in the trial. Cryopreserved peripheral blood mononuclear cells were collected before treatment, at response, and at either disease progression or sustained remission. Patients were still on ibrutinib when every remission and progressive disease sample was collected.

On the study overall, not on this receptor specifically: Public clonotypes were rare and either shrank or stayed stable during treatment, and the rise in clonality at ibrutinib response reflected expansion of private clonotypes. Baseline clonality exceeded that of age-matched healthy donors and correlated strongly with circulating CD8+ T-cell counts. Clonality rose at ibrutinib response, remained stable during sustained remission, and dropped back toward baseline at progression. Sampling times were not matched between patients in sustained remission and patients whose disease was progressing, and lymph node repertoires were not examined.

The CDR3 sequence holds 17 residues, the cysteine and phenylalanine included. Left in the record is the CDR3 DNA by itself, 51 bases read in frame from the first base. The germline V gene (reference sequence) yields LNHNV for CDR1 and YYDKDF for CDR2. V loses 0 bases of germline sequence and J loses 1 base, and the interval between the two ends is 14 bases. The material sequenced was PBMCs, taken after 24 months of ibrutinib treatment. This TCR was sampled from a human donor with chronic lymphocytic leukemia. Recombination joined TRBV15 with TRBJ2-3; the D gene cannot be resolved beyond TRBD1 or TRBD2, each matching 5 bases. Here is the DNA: TGTGCCACCAGCAGAGATCAGGGAGTTGACCGCACAGATACGCAGTATTTT. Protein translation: CATSRDQGVDRTDTQYF.